The next 19 T cell receptor beta chains were all read from a single sample in a study of blood T cell repertoires in COVID-19. Profiled with immunoSEQ multiplex PCR; TCRdb holds only in-frame clones, not every one. The sample includes roughly 200,000 clones, roughly 84% seen only once; the top ten take 6% to 7%. The sample was peripheral blood. Receptors were obtained from a woman in her 40s with COVID-19, enrolled during active disease.

The V gene is TRBV12-3 or TRBV12-4, the J gene TRBJ1-2, with D possibly TRBD1 on 6 matching bases. The ends were cut back, 6 bases at V and 3 bases at J, with 8 bases in the middle. The CDR3 is 12 amino acids. The DNA for the CDR3 is TGTGCCAGCAGCCCAGGGGACTATGGCTACACCTTC. Amino acids: CASSPGDYGYTF.

The chain recombines TRBV11-2 with TRBJ1-2, with no clear D. Germline-derived CDR1 and CDR2 are SGHAT and FQNNGV. The V and J ends lost 1 base and 4 bases respectively, with 19 bases between them. CDR3 length: 17 residues. CDR3 loop: CASSLVTTTREFYGYTF. The CDR3 region has the DNA TGTGCCAGCAGCTTAGTTACTACAACCCGGGAATTCTATGGCTACACCTTC.

V gene TRBV6-5 combines with J gene TRBJ1-1; D remains unclear. The CDR3 has 14 amino acids. V was clipped by 0 bases and J by 2 bases, with 7 bases between them. Germline V lookup: CDR1 MNHEY, CDR2 SVGAGI. The CDR3 sequence is CASSYSALNTEAFF. In DNA form, the CDR3 reads TGTGCCAGCAGTTACTCGGCATTAAACACTGAAGCTTTCTTT.

J is TRBJ1-1 and V is TRBV20-1, with D possibly being TRBD1 (6 bases). Germline assignment: CDR1 DFQATT and CDR2 SNEGSKA (reference sequence). V was shortened by 3 bases and J by 7 bases, with 12 bases between the two germline ends. CDR3 length: 12 amino acids. The CDR3 DNA reads TGCAGTGCTAGTGGGGGCCTGGTTGAAGCTTTCTTT. This sequence encodes CSASGGLVEAFF.

The rearrangement links TRBV27 to TRBJ2-1; 13 bases map to TRBD2. Germline assignment: CDR1 MNHEY and CDR2 SMNVEV (reference sequence). This CDR3 contains 17 residues. With V trimmed by 3 bases and J by 2 bases, 4 bases remained unmatched. The CDR3 DNA follows: TGTGCCAGCAGTTTTGGGGGACTAGCGGGGACCTACAATGAGCAGTTCTTC. Encoded protein: CASSFGGLAGTYNEQFF.

This chain joins TRBV28 and TRBJ1-1; no reliable D call. The germline V gene encodes CDR1 MDHEN and CDR2 SYDVKM. Trimming shortened V by 4 bases and J by 4 bases, and 16 bases separated the two germline ends. The CDR3 has 15 residues. The CDR3, as DNA: TGTGCCAGCAGTTCTCCCTCGTTGGCCATCACTGAAGCTTTCTTT. Amino acids: CASSSPSLAITEAFF.

The chain employs TRBV7-8 and TRBJ1-1, with D possibly TRBD1 on 5 matching bases. Germline assignment: CDR1 SGHVS and CDR2 FQNEAQ. CDR3 size: 15 residues. V lost 1 base to trimming and J lost 4 bases, with 13 bases between them. The chain's CDR3 is CASSLVGRGGTEAFF. The DNA of the CDR3 is TGTGCCAGCAGCTTAGTAGGGCGGGGGGGCACTGAAGCTTTCTTT.

J is TRBJ1-4 and V is TRBV5-5, with 8 nucleotides matching TRBD1. The length of the CDR3 is 14 residues. The V gene end was trimmed by 4 bases and the J gene end by 8 bases; junction bases not matched to a gene: 7. The germline gives CDR1 SGHKS, CDR2 YYEKEE (reference sequence). The CDR3 DNA sequence: TGTGCCAGCAGCCCCCGTACAGGGGGGGAAAAACTGTTTTTT. It is translated as CASSPRTGGEKLFF.

In its sample, this clone was seen once. This chain uses TRBV23-1 with TRBJ2-4; a possible D gene is TRBD2 (5 bases). TRBV23-1 is recorded as an ORF, its role being uncertain. Trimming removed 0 bases at V and 1 base at J, with 16 bases between. The CDR3 extends over 18 amino acids. The CDR3 region is CASSQSIGVGGAKNIQYF. CDR3 sequence (DNA): TGCGCCAGCAGTCAATCTATCGGCGTAGGCGGGGCCAAAAACATTCAGTACTTC.

The rearrangement joins TRBV5-5 to TRBJ1-5, with D hard to call. Trimming removed 3 bases from V and 5 bases from J, with 12 bases in between. The V gene's germline CDR1 is SGHKS and CDR2 YYEKEE (reference sequence). The CDR3 extends over 14 amino acids. CDR3 DNA: TGTGCCAGCAGCTCCCTAATGCGGGATCAGCCCCAGCATTTT. As protein: CASSSLMRDQPQHF.

The rearrangement joins TRBV6-5 to TRBJ2-5, with TRBD1 identical over 8 bases. The CDR3 totals 12 residues. Germline V lookup: CDR1 MNHEY, CDR2 SVGAGI. The CDR3 DNA is TGTGTTACAGGGGGATTATGGGAGACCCAGTACTTC. It yields the protein CVTGGLWETQYF.

This chain links TRBV19 with TRBJ1-4; 10 bases align to TRBD1. Germline V gives CDR1 LNHDA, CDR2 SQIVND (reference sequence). There are 15 residues in the CDR3. V dropped 5 bases and J dropped 8; count of bases not matched to a gene: 8. The CDR3 DNA reads as TGTGCCAGTAGTGTATCCCGGGGACAGGGGGAAAAACTGTTTTTT. It translates to CASSVSRGQGEKLFF. Variable domain in full (rest from reference TRBV19 and TRBJ1-4): DGGITQSPKYLFRKEGQNVTLSCEQNLNHDAMYWYRQDPGQGLRLIYYSQIVNDFQKGDIAEGYSVSREKKESFPLTVTSAQKNPTAFYLCASSVSRGQGEKLFFGSGTQLSVL.

At least ten counts were recorded for this clone. This rearrangement joins TRBV6-4 to TRBJ2-3, with D possibly being TRBD2 (5 bases). The germline V gene has CDR1 MRHNA and CDR2 SNTAGT. The V and J ends lost 3 bases and 1 base respectively, with 5 bases between them. This CDR3 spans 13 amino acids. As DNA, the CDR3 is TGTGCCAGCAGTGAAGCGGGCACAGATACGCAGTATTTT. Translating it yields CASSEAGTDTQYF.

The genes are TRBV29-1 and TRBJ2-7, with 9 bases matching TRBD2. The CDR3 contains 21 residues. Germline V CDR1 and CDR2: SQVTM, ANQGSEA. With V trimmed by 5 bases and J by 2 bases, 28 bases remained unmatched. The CDR3 here is CSVTEGLRAVREGIPTYEQYF. CDR3 nucleotide sequence: TGCAGCGTTACGGAGGGTCTGAGAGCGGTGCGGGAGGGAATCCCTACCTACGAGCAGTACTTC.

This clone has more than one count but fewer than ten. This chain joins TRBV5-6 and TRBJ1-1, with D possibly matching TRBD1 (5 bases). This CDR3 region has 13 residues. V lost 2 bases, J lost 4 bases, and 9 bases lay in between. Germline values: CDR1 SGHDT, CDR2 YYEEEE. The CDR3 sequence is CASSLRRGTEAFF. The CDR3 DNA sequence: TGTGCCAGCAGCTTAAGGAGGGGCACTGAAGCTTTCTTT.

The CDR3 spells CASSLLGNTYNEQFF. CDR3 bases: TGTGCCAGCAGCTTGCTCGGGAATACCTACAATGAGCAGTTCTTC. This rearrangement joins TRBV5-8 to TRBJ2-1, with D maybe TRBD2 (5 bases). The CDR3 consists of 15 residues. Germline V lookup: CDR1 SGHTS, CDR2 YDEGEE. Trimming took off 1 base at V and 2 bases at J, with 10 bases between the two ends. Based on the CDR3 plus reference TRBV5-8 and TRBJ2-1, the full variable domain is EAGVTQSPTHLIKTRGQQATLRCSPISGHTSVYWYQQALGLGLQFLLWYDEGEERNRGNFPPRFSGRQFPNYSSELNVNALELEDSALYLCASSLLGNTYNEQFFGPGTRLTVL.

The rearrangement uses TRBV3-1 (or the pseudogene TRBV3-2) and TRBJ2-1; 11 bases map to TRBD2. CDR3 length: 15 amino acids. The germline V gene has CDR1 LGHDT and CDR2 YNNKEL (reference sequence). V shed 8 bases and J 3 bases; nucleotides not matched to a gene: 6. CDR3 amino acids: CASSRTSGYYNEQFF. The CDR3 coding sequence is TGTGCCAGCTCAAGGACTAGCGGGTACTACAATGAGCAGTTCTTC.

The genes are TRBV3-1 (or the pseudogene TRBV3-2) and TRBJ2-6, with D tentatively TRBD2 (5 bases). This CDR3 has 19 amino acids. V was trimmed by 0 bases and J by 4 bases, leaving 19 bases between them. Looked up from germline, CDR1 is LGHDT and CDR2 is YNNKEL (reference sequence). The CDR3 bases are TGTGCCAGCAGCCAAGATATGATCAAGAGGGCTCAAGGGGCCAACGTCCTGACTTTC. It yields the protein CASSQDMIKRAQGANVLTF.

This clone was seen just once. The chain carries TRBV27 and TRBJ2-7, with 9 bases lining up with TRBD1. With V trimmed by 0 bases and J by 1 base, 7 bases remained unmatched. The CDR3 covers 17 residues. Germline V gene sequence: CDR1 MNHEY, CDR2 SMNVEV (reference sequence). CDR3 DNA: TGTGCCAGCAGTTTATCGTCCTGGACAGGGGATTCCTACGAGCAGTACTTC. Translating gives CASSLSSWTGDSYEQYF.